This T cell receptor beta chain comes out of a study of regulatory T cells in long-lasting Graves disease (dated by TCRdb to the early 2020s). Some background on the complete study: Newly diagnosed Graves' disease patients had taken antithyroid drugs for less than 3 months. Patients with persistent Graves' disease were compared with patients with newly diagnosed Graves' disease using TCR sequencing and RNA sequencing of peripheral blood. The study was registered as a clinical trial and conducted in China. A total of 33 samples were covered by TCR sequencing, comprising some 13 persistent and approximately 20 newly diagnosed Graves' disease patients. Here is what the overall study found, with its caveats: Lower TCR Shannon entropy and fewer highly expanded clones were observed in persistent Graves' disease patients than in newly diagnosed patients, which suggested clonal expansion. Only the TCR beta chain was sequenced and analyzed. The small sample size was acknowledged by the authors as a limitation that may reduce accuracy. Patients with persistent disease shared more public clonotypes (around 2,500) than newly diagnosed patients did (966). Preferential use of TRBV28, TRBJ1-2 and TRBJ2-5 was observed in persistent disease, whereas TRBV20-1 and TRBJ2-1 were favored in newly diagnosed disease. Peripheral blood alone was examined, since thyroid tissue, which constituted the primary lesion, could not be accessed.

What this sample's time point label stands for: newly diagnosed GD, antithyroid drugs for less than 3 months. RNA was extracted from PBMCs in TRIzol for both TCR sequencing and RNA sequencing. Graves' disease was diagnosed according to American Thyroid Association guidelines. The patients came from an endocrinology department in Xi'an, China. From each patient, around 9 milliliters of peripheral blood was collected into an EDTA anticoagulant tube. Ficoll Paque Plus density gradient separation was used to isolate PBMCs, and no further T cell sorting was done. An Agilent 2100 Bioanalyzer and agarose gel were used to check RNA quality, while a NanoDrop 2000 measured RNA concentration. The library was produced with multiplex PCR. TCRdb records Illumina HiSeq 4000 as the sequencer. To build TCR beta libraries, CDR3 regions were amplified by Arm-PCR using iRepertoire HTBI primers. Gel purification was performed on PCR products prior to sequencing. On the authors' methods: Gene usage analysis of CDR3 amino acid clonotypes used the 62 TRBV and fewer than 15 TRBJ segments found across samples. COPE and FqMerger were used to merge the filtered high-quality paired reads into contigs. BLAST was used to align contigs to the IMGT TRBV, TRBD and TRBJ reference genes, and CDR3 was defined following IMGT. Any clonotype with a frequency above 0.1% was counted as a highly expanded clone. Shannon entropy served as the measure of repertoire diversity, while the Gini coefficient captured V-J evenness. Public clonotypes were defined as clonotypes shared by more than one individual. The public reads were quality trimmed at Q25 with fastp and then assembled into clones with MiXCR by TCRdb, keeping productive beta chains. CDR3 protein sequences are deduplicated, and each keeps its most common genes and DNA. The authors' filters were not applied to this entry. The sample data list approximately 350,000 distinct CDR3 sequences, and 12% of these were observed just once. The ten largest account for 18% of the sample.

V is pared back by 7 bases and J by 1 base, with 11 bases lying between the germline termini. The germline V gene encodes CDR1 SGHRS and CDR2 YFSETQ. The CDR3 starts with the cysteine, ends with the phenylalanine, and has 13 residues. Solely the CDR3 DNA is kept, with 39 bases framed from the first base. This clonotype showed up many times. There is no known antigen for this receptor. No quality values exist for individual bases; no much larger clone is one base distant. The data also belong to a second study, concerning T cells in Graves' hyperthyroidism and ophthalmopathy. That second report states: Stable Graves' hyperthyroidism was defined as the absence of progression to ophthalmopathy over 18 months of follow-up. Hyperthyroidism patients were newly diagnosed, had a disease duration of under 2 months, and were aged 18 to 65 years. Patients with uncontrolled infections, other autoimmune diseases, pregnancy or lactation were excluded. Diagnoses relied on clinical symptoms, serum thyroxine and TRAb, thyroid ultrasound and orbital computed tomography. A first-round RT-PCR of the TCR CDR3 used the HTBI primer set with the Qiagen OneStep RT-PCR kit. Most expanded thyroid clonotypes (frequency above 0.001) were also detected in blood, a finding suggesting that blood repertoires may reflect thyroid immune responses. A 13 V-J signature model separated ophthalmopathy from stable hyperthyroidism, with just over 85% sensitivity and 81% to 82% specificity in cross-validation and 80%/75% in testing. In validation, progression to ophthalmopathy was predicted by the model with 70.59% sensitivity and nearly 75% specificity, a median of about 6 months before onset. TCR V-J signatures able to tell the groups apart were searched for in a discovery cohort of 90 to 100 patients, of whom under 45 had Graves' ophthalmopathy and 55 to 65 had stable Graves' hyperthyroidism. Prospective prediction of ophthalmopathy was tested in an independent validation cohort consisting of fewer than 20 hyperthyroidism patients and around 16 patients who later progressed to ophthalmopathy. The roughly 94 discovery patients were randomly divided into training and test sets at a 7:3 ratio. Thyroid tissue and blood T-cell repertoires from six Graves' hyperthyroidism patients were also compared in the study. After blood sampling, hyperthyroidism patients were treated with methimazole at a starting dose of 30 mg daily, and ophthalmopathy patients were treated with high-dose intravenous methylprednisolone. Libraries were constructed in a second round of multiplex PCR, after which size selection and purification were carried out. Libraries were sequenced paired-end with 100 bp reads on an Illumina HiSeq2000. Raw data were processed with SOAPnuke, discarding reads with adapters, uncalled bases, mean Phred below 15, or no exact constant-primer or identifier match. COPE v1.2.5 was used to merge the high-quality paired reads, and each unique nucleotide sequence was defined as a clonotype. MiTCR v1.1 was used to align the clonotypes against IMGT TRBV, TRBD and TRBJ reference segments. Analysis was restricted to V-J combinations with a frequency above 0.0001, which covered 98% to 99.2% of repertoires. A TCS score was defined as the ratio of F50 (clonal expansion) to E x V (chaos), with BLOSUM62-based TCRdist applied between CDR3 peptides within each V-J. Welch's t-statistics and random forest reduced 500 to 550 V-J features to 13, which were used in a naive Bayes classifier (R e1071). Sample size was not statistically predetermined, and blinding of investigators to group allocation was not performed. According to the paper, TCR Vbeta CDR3 sequencing was carried out on approximately 140 peripheral blood samples, which came from under 50 ophthalmopathy, 75 to 80 hyperthyroidism and 17 progressor patients.

This clonotype was obtained from a woman aged 18-29 years with Graves disease. Donor details come from another sample of the same person, matched by shared clones. The chain couples TRBV5-1 to TRBJ1-1; TRBD1 is a weak D gene call, 5 bases matching. Sample: peripheral blood mononuclear cells (PBMCs), taken at new diagnosis, from a patient treated with antithyroid drugs. The nucleotides read TGCGCCAGCCGCAGGGTGGGGAACACTGAAGCTTTCTTT. The encoded protein is CASRRVGNTEAFF.